The text below deals with one T cell receptor (beta chain). These data come from a study of long-term antiretroviral therapy in people with HIV. Run at survey level, the immunoSEQ assay was version v3.0. Clones were sequenced by immunoSEQ multiplex PCR, and TCRdb holds only the in-frame ones, with some missing. Of tens of thousands of clones listed, approximately 90% are singletons. Germline loops: CDR1 WSHSY, CDR2 SAAADI. Trimming took 6 bases from V and 1 from J; bases not matched to a gene: 3. The CDR3 length is 14 residues. This material consisted of unsorted PBMCs, taken around 5 years before starting antiretroviral therapy. V gene TRBV10-2 combines with J gene TRBJ2-3; TRBD1 matches 8 bases. The TCR originated in a middle-aged man with HIV. The CDR3 is CASRGQGGTDTQYF. The CDR3 DNA reads as TGCGCCAGCAGAGGACAGGGTGGCACAGATACGCAGTATTTT.